This T cell receptor (beta chain) was obtained from a study of control samples from healthy donors and cancer patients. Sequencing used immunoSEQ multiplex PCR; TCRdb keeps in-frame clones, though not all of them. This sample carries around 100,000 clones, approximately 90% of them seen once, and the ten largest clones take under 10%. The germline CDR1 and CDR2 sequences are DFQATT and SNEGSKA (reference sequence). V was shortened by 3 bases and J by 2 bases, with 5 bases between the two germline ends. The CDR3 spans 13 residues. This chain links TRBV20-1 with TRBJ2-6; D is unclear. The receptor was derived from a man aged 25 to 45 in good health. Sequencing used blood. Here the CDR3 reads CSASHTGANVLTF. The CDR3 DNA reads as TGCAGTGCTAGTCACACTGGGGCCAACGTCCTGACTTTC.